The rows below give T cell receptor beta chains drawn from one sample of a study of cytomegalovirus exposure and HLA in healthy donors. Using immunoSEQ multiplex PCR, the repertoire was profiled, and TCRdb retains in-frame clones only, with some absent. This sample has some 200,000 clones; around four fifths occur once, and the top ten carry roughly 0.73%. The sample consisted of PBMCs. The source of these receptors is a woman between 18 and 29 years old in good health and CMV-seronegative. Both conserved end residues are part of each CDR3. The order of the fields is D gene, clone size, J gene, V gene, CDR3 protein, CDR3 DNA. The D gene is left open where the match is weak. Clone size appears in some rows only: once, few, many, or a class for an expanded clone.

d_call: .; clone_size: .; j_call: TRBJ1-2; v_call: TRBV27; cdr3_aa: CASSHREGVLGYTF; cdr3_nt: TGTGCCAGCAGTCACCGTGAGGGGGTACTTGGCTACACCTTC
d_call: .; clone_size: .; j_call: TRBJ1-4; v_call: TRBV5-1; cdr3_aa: CASSLVGQRGGGEKLFF; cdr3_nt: TGCGCCAGCAGCTTGGTAGGACAGCGTGGCGGTGGTGAAAAACTGTTTTTT
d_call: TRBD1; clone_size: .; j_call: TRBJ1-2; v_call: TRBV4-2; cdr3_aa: CASSQGEGAGGYTF; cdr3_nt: TGTGCCAGCAGCCAAGGTGAGGGGGCAGGCGGCTACACCTTC
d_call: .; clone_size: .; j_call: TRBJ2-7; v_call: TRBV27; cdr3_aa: CASRWGQAKTHEQYF; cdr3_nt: TGTGCCAGCAGGTGGGGCCAAGCCAAGACTCACGAGCAGTACTTC
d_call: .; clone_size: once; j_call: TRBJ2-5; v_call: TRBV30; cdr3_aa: CAWSPGLSQETQYF; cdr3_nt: TGTGCCTGGAGCCCGGGACTCAGCCAAGAGACCCAGTACTTC
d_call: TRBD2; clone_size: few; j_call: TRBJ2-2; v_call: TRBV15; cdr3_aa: CATSSGGFLAGDAAGELFF; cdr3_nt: TGTGCCACCAGCAGCGGGGGATTTCTAGCGGGAGATGCTGCCGGGGAGCTGTTTTTT
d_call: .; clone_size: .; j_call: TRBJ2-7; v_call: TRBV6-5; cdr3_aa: CASSYEQGSYEQYF; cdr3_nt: TGTGCCAGCAGTTACGAGCAGGGCTCCTACGAGCAGTACTTC
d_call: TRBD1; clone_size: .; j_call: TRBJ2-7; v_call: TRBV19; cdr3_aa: CARTLTGDCAYEQYF; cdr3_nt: TGTGCCAGAACGCTCACAGGGGATTGTGCCTACGAGCAGTACTTC
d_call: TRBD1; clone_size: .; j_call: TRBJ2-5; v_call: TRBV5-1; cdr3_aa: CASSSRTGGQETQYF; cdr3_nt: TGCGCCAGCAGCTCGCGTACAGGGGGCCAAGAGACCCAGTACTTC
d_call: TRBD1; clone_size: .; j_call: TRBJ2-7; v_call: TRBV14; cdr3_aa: CASSQKAGTGTYEQYF; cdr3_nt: TGTGCCAGCAGCCAGAAAGCCGGGACAGGGACCTACGAGCAGTACTTC
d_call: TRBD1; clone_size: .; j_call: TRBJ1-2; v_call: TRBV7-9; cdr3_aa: CASSFSGTGVNYGYTF; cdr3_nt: TGTGCCAGCAGCTTTTCAGGAACAGGGGTGAACTATGGCTACACCTTC
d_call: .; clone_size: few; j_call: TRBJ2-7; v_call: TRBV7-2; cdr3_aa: CASSFGASVLGSYEQYF; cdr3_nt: TGTGCCAGCAGCTTTGGGGCGTCCGTCCTCGGCTCCTACGAGCAGTACTTC
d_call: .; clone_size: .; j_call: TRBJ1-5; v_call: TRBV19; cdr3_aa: CASSSRVSNQPQHF; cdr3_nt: TGTGCCAGTAGTAGCCGGGTCTCCAATCAGCCCCAGCATTTT
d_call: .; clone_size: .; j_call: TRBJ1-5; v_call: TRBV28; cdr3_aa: CASSGTGYAPQHF; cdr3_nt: TGTGCCAGCAGTGGAACAGGGTATGCGCCCCAGCATTTT
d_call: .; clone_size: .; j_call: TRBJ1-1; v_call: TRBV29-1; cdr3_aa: CSVAGTRAFF; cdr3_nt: TGCAGCGTTGCAGGGACTCGAGCTTTCTTT
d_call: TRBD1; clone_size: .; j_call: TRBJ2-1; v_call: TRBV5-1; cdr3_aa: CASTPQDRGGNEQFF; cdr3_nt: TGCGCCAGCACCCCTCAAGACAGGGGGGGGAATGAGCAGTTCTTC
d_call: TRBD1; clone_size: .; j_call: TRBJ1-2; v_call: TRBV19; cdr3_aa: CASSLKTGDLYGYTF; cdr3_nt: TGTGCCAGTAGTTTGAAGACAGGGGACCTCTATGGCTACACCTTC
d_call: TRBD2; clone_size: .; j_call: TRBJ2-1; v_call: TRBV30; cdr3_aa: CAWSGGRDYIMRFF; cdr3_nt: TGTGCCTGGAGTGGAGGCCGGGACTACATAATGCGGTTCTTC
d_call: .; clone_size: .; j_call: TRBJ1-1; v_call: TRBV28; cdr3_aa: CASSLASDWGGTEAFF; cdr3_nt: TGTGCCAGCAGTTTGGCCTCCGACTGGGGAGGCACTGAAGCTTTCTTT
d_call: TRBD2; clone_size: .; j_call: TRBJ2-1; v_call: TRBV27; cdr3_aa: CASSFPGLASRGEQFF; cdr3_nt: TGTGCCAGCAGTTTCCCGGGACTAGCGTCTCGGGGTGAGCAGTTCTTC
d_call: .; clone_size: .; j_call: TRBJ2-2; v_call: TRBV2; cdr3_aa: CASSVVPGNTGELFF; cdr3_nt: TGTGCCAGCAGTGTGGTCCCAGGGAACACCGGGGAGCTGTTTTTT
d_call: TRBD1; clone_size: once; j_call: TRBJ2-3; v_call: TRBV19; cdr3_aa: CASSISGTGVTDTQYF; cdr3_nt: TGTGCCAGTAGTATTTCCGGGACAGGGGTCACAGATACGCAGTATTTT
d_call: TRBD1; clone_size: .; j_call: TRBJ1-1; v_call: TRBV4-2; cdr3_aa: CASSPSGQGPNTEAFF; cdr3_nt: TGTGCCAGCAGCCCATCCGGACAGGGGCCGAACACTGAAGCTTTCTTT
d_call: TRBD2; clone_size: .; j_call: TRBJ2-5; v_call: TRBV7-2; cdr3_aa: CASSLPTSGLASKETQYF; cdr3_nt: TGTGCCAGCAGCTTACCCACGTCCGGACTAGCGTCCAAAGAGACCCAGTACTTC
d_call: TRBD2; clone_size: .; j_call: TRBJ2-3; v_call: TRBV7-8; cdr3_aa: CASSFGTSGKDTQYF; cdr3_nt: TGTGCCAGCAGTTTTGGGACTAGCGGGAAGGATACGCAGTATTTT
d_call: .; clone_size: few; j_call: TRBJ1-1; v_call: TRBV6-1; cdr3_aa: CASTEVVTEAFF; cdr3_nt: TGTGCCAGCACCGAGGTGGTTACTGAAGCTTTCTTT
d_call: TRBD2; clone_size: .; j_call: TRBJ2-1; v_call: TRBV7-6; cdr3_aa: CASSPGGGLALYEQFF; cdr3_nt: TGTGCCAGCAGCCCCGGGGGGGGACTAGCGTTATATGAGCAGTTCTTC
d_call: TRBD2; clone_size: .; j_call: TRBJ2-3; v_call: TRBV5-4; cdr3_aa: CASSLGLAESDTQYF; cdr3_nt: TGTGCCAGCAGCTTGGGACTAGCGGAGTCGGATACGCAGTATTTT
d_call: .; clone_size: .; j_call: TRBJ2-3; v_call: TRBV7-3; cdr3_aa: CASSTGLPGADTQYF; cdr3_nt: TGTGCCAGCAGCACCGGACTCCCCGGGGCAGATACGCAGTATTTT
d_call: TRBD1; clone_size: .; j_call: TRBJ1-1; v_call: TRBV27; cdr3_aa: CASRPGTGEAFF; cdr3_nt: TGTGCCAGCAGGCCCGGGACAGGAGAAGCTTTCTTT
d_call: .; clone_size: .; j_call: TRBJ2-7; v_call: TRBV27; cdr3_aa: CASSRYRDPPTEQYF; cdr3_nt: TGTGCCAGCAGTAGATACAGGGACCCTCCTACGGAGCAGTACTTC
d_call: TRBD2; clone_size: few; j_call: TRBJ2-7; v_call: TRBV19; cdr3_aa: CASSGTLLAGDEQYF; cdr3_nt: TGTGCCAGTAGTGGGACGTTACTAGCGGGAGACGAGCAGTACTTC
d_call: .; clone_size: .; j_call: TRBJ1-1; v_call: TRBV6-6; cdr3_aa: CASSYPQGSGEAFF; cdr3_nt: TGTGCCAGCAGTTATCCACAGGGATCCGGTGAAGCTTTCTTT
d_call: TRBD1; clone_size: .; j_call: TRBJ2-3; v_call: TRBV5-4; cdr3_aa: CASSGAGGWTDTQYF; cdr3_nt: TGTGCCAGCAGCGGAGCAGGGGGCTGGACAGATACGCAGTATTTT
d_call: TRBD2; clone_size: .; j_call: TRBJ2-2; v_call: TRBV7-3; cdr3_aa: CASSSSGRITGELFF; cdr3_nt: TGTGCCAGCAGCTCAAGCGGGAGAATAACCGGGGAGCTGTTTTTT
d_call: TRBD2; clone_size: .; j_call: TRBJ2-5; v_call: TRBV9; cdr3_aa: CASSVVGGTRDLETQYF; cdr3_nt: TGTGCCAGCAGCGTAGTAGGGGGGACTAGAGATCTGGAGACCCAGTACTTC
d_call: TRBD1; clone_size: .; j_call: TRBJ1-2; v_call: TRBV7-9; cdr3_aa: CASHPGGANYGYTF; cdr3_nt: TGTGCCAGCCACCCAGGGGGCGCGAACTATGGCTACACCTTC
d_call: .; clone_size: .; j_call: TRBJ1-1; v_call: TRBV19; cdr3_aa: CASSILDAGSTEAFF; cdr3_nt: TGTGCCAGTAGTATCCTCGACGCAGGCAGTACTGAAGCTTTCTTT
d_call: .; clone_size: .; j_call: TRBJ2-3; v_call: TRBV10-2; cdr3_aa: CASSPDRPQTDTQYF; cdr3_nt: TGCGCCAGCAGCCCCGACAGGCCCCAGACAGATACGCAGTATTTT
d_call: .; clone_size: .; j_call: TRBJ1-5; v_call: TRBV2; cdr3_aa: CASRFLEGGQPQHF; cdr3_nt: TGTGCCAGCAGGTTCCTGGAGGGCGGGCAGCCCCAGCATTTT
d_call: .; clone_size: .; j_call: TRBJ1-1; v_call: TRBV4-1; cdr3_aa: CASSLEQGGDTEAFF; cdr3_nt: TGCGCCAGCAGCCTAGAACAGGGTGGGGACACTGAAGCTTTCTTT
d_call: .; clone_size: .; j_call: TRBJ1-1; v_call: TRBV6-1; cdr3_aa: CASSEPGVTEAFF; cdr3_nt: TGTGCCAGCAGTGAACCCGGTGTCACTGAAGCTTTCTTT
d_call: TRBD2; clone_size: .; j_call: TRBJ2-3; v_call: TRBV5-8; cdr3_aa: CASSPRLTSGDTDTQYF; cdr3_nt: TGTGCCAGCAGCCCTCGACTGACTAGCGGGGACACAGATACGCAGTATTTT
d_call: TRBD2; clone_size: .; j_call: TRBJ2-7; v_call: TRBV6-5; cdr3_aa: CASSYYWTSGRYEQYF; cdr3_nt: TGTGCCAGCAGTTATTATTGGACTAGCGGGAGATACGAGCAGTACTTC
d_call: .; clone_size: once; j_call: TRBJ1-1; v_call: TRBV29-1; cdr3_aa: CSSWGGAGPEAFF; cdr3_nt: TGCAGCTCCTGGGGTGGGGCTGGGCCTGAAGCTTTCTTT
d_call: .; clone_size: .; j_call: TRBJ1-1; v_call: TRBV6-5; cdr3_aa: CASAYFRGGTEAFF; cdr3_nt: TGTGCCAGCGCCTATTTTCGCGGGGGCACTGAAGCTTTCTTT
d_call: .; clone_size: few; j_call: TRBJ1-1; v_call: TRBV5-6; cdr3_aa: CASSSFGEAFF; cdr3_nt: TGTGCCAGCAGCTCCTTCGGTGAAGCTTTCTTT
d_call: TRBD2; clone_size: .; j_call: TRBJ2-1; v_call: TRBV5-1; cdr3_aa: CASSFSGGHTYNEQFF; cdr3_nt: TGCGCCAGCAGCTTTAGCGGGGGCCATACCTACAATGAGCAGTTCTTC
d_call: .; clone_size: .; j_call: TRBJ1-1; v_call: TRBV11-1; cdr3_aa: CASSLKRGTPLGAFF; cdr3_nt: TGTGCCAGCAGCTTAAAGAGAGGGACACCCCTAGGAGCTTTCTTT
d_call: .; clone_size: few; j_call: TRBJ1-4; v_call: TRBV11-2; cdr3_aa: CASSFGGKLNEKLFF; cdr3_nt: TGTGCCAGCAGCTTCGGAGGGAAATTGAATGAAAAACTGTTTTTT
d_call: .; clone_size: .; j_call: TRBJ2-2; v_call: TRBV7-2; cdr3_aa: CASSLDGTTNTGELFF; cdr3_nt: TGTGCCAGCAGCTTAGACGGGACAACAAACACCGGGGAGCTGTTTTTT
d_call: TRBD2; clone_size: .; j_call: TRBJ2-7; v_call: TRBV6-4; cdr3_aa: CASSDSGLAGGSSYEQYF; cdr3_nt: TGTGCCAGCAGTGACTCGGGACTAGCGGGGGGAAGCTCCTACGAGCAGTACTTC
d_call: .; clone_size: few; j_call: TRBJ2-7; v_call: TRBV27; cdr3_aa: CASSLSNSGIYEQYF; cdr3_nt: TGTGCCAGCAGTTTATCCAATAGCGGAATCTACGAGCAGTACTTC
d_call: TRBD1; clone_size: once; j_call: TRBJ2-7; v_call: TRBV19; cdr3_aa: CASTRTGSSYEQYF; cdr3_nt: TGTGCCAGTACGCGGACAGGGAGCTCCTACGAGCAGTACTTC
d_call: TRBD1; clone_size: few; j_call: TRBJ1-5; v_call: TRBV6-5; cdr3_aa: CASSQGQVGFQPQHF; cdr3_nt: TGTGCCAGCAGCCAAGGACAGGTCGGGTTTCAGCCCCAGCATTTT
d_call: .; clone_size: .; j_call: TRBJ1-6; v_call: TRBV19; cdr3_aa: CASTSKGQGTPLHF; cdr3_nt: TGTGCCAGTACCTCTAAGGGTCAGGGGACACCCCTCCACTTT
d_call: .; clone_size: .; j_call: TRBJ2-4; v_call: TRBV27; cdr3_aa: CASSFWAGNIQYF; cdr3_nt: TGTGCCAGCAGTTTTTGGGCAGGGAACATTCAGTACTTC